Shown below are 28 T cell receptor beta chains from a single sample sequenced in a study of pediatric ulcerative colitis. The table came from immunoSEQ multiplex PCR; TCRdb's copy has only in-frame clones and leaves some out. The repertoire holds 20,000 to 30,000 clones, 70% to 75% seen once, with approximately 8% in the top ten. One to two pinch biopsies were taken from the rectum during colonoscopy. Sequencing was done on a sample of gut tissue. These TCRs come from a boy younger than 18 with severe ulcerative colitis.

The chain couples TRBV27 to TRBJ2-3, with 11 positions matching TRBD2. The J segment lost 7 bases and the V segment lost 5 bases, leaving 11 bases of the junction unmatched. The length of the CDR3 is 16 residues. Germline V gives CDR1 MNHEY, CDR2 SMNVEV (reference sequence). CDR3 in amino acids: CASSAPRSSGRHTQYF. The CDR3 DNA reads TGTGCCAGCAGTGCCCCCCGGTCTAGCGGGAGGCATACGCAGTATTTT.

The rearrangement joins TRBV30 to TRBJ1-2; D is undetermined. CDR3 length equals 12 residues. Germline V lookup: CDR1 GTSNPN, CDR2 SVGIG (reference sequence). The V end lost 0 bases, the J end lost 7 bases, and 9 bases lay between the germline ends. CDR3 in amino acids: CAWSVQPGGYTF. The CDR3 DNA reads TGTGCCTGGAGTGTACAACCTGGTGGCTACACCTTC.

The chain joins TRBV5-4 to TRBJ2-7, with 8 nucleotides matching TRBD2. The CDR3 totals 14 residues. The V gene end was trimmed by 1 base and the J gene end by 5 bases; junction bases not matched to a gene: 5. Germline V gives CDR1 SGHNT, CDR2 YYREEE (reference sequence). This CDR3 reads CASSLREGRNEQYF. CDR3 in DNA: TGTGCCAGCAGCTTGCGGGAGGGCCGAAACGAGCAGTACTTC.

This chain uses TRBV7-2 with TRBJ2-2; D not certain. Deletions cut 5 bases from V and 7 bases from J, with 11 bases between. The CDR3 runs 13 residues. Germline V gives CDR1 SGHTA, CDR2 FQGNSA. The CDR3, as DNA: TGTGCCAGCAGCCGAGACGAGATCGGGGAGCTGTTTTTT. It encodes CASSRDEIGELFF.

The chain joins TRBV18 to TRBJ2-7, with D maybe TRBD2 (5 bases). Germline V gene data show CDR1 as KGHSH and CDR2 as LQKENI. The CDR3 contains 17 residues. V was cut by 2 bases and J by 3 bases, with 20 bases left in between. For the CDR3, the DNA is TGTGCCAGCTCACCAGGCTTCACCGGGAACAGCGACTACGAGCAGTACTTC. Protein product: CASSPGFTGNSDYEQYF.

Here the CDR3 DNA reads TGCGCCAGCAGTCGAATACCCCAACGGCCGATGAACACTGAAGCTTTCTTT. This sequence encodes CASSRIPQRPMNTEAFF. The chain links TRBV23-1 to TRBJ1-1; D gene unclear. TRBV23-1 qualifies as an ORF whose function is uncertain. CDR3 length: 17 amino acids. The V end lost 4 bases, the J end lost 0 bases, and 18 bases lay between the germline ends.

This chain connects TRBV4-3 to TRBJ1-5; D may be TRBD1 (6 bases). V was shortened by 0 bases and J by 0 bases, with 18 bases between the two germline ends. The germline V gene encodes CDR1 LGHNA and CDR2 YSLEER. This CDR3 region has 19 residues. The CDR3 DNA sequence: TGCGCCAGCAGCCAAGACGGGGCGGACAGACTATATAGCAATCAGCCCCAGCATTTT. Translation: CASSQDGADRLYSNQPQHF.

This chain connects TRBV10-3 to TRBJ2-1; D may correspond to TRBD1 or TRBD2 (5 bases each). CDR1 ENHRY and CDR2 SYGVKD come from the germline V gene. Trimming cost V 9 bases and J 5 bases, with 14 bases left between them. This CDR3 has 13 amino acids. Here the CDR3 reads CAMTGTPDNEQFF. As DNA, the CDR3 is TGTGCCATGACCGGGACCCCCGACAATGAGCAGTTCTTC.

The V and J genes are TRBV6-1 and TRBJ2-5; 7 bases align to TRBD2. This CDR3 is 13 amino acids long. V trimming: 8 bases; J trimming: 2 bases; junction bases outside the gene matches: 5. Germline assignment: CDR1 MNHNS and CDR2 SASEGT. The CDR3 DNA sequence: TGTGCCAGCGGGCGGGACTATCAAGAGACCCAGTACTTC. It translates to CASGRDYQETQYF.

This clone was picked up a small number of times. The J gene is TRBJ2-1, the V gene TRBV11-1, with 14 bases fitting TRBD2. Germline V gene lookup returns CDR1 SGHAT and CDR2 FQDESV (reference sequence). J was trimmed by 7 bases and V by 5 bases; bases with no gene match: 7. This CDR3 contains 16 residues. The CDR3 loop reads CASSPQGTSGRNEQFF. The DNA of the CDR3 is TGTGCCAGCAGCCCTCAAGGGACTAGCGGGAGAAATGAGCAGTTCTTC.

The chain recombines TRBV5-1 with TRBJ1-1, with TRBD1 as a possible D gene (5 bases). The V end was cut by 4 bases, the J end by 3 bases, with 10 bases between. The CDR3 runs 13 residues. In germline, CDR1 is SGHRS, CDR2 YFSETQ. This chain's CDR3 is CASSIIQDTEAFF. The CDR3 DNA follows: TGCGCCAGCAGCATAATACAGGACACTGAAGCTTTCTTT.

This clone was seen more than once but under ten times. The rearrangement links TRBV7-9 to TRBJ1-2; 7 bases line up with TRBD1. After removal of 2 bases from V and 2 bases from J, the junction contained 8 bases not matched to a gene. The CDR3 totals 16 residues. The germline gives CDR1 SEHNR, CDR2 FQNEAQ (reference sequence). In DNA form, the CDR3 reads TGTGCCAGCAGCTTATCGACAGGGTCCATAAACTATGGCTACACCTTC. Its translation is CASSLSTGSINYGYTF.

The CDR3 region is CASGTIGSSDNEQFF. The CDR3 region has the DNA TGTGCCAGCGGGACGATCGGGAGTAGCGACAATGAGCAGTTCTTC. The rearrangement uses TRBV27 and TRBJ2-1, with a possible D match to TRBD2 (6 bases). CDR1 MNHEY and CDR2 SMNVEV come from the germline V gene (reference sequence). The CDR3 has 15 residues. V gave up 8 bases and J gave up 5 bases, with 19 bases separating them.

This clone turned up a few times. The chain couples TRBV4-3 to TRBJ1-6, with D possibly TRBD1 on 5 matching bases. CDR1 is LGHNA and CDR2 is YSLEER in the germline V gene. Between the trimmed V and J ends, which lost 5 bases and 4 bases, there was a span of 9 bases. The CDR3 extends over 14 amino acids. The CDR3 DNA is TGCGCCAGCAGCGCGGGGCCGTATAATTCACCCCTCCACTTT. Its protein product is CASSAGPYNSPLHF.

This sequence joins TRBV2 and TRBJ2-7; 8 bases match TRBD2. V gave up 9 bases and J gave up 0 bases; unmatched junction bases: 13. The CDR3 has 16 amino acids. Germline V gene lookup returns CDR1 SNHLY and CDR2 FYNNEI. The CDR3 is CASAPAERECSYEQYF. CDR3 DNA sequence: TGTGCCAGTGCACCCGCTGAGCGGGAGTGCTCCTACGAGCAGTACTTC.

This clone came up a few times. The CDR3 coding sequence is TGTGCCAGCAGCACCAAGCGGGAGGGCCCCGATGAGCAGTTCTTC. This gives the protein CASSTKREGPDEQFF. V is TRBV7-9 and J is TRBJ2-1, with 10 bases identical to TRBD2. Trimming cost V 5 bases and J 8 bases; bases outside gene matches: 9. CDR3 size: 15 residues. Germline loops: CDR1 SEHNR, CDR2 FQNEAQ (reference sequence).

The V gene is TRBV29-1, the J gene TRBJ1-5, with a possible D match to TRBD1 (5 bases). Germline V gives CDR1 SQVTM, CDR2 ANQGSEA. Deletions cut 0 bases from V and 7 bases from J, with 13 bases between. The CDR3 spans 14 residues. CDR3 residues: CSVEEGGGDQPQHF. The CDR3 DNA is TGCAGCGTTGAAGAGGGCGGGGGGGACCAGCCCCAGCATTTT.

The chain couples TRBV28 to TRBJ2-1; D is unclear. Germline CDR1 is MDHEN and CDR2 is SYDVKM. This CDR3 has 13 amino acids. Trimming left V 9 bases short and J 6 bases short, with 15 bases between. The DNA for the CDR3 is TGTGCCAGTAATCAAAGGGTCCGCAATGAGCAGTTCTTC. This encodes CASNQRVRNEQFF.

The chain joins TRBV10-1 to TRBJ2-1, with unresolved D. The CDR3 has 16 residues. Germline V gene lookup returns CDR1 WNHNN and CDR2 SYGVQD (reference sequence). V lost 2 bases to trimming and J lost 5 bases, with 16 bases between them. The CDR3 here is CASSEAPLGSDNEQFF. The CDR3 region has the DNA TGCGCCAGCAGTGAGGCGCCTCTCGGGTCCGACAATGAGCAGTTCTTC.

CDR3 in amino acids: CASSEQQGGTEAFF. CDR3 DNA: TGTGCCAGCAGTGAACAGCAGGGAGGCACTGAAGCTTTCTTT. The chain has TRBV6-1 and TRBJ1-1; D may be TRBD1 (5 bases). Germline V gives CDR1 MNHNS, CDR2 SASEGT. V lost 2 bases and J 4 bases, leaving 11 bases between the germline ends. The CDR3 has 14 residues.

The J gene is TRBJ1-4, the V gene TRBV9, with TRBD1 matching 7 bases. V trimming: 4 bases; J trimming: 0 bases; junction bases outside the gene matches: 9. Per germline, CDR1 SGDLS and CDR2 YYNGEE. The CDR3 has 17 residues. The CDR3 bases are TGTGCCAGCAGCCGAGAGGGACAGACTCCAACTAATGAAAAACTGTTTTTT. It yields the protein CASSREGQTPTNEKLFF.

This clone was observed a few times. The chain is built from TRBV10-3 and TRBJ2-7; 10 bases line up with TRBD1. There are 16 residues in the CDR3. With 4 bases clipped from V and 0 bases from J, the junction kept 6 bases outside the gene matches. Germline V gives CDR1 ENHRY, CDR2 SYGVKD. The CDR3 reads CAISAVGQGSSYEQYF. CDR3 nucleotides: TGTGCCATCAGTGCCGTGGGACAGGGGAGCTCCTACGAGCAGTACTTC.

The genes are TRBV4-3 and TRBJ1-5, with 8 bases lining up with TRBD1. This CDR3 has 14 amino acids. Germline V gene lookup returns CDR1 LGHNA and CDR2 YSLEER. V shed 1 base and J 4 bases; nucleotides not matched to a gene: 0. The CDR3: CASSQGQGNQPQHF. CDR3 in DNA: TGCGCCAGCAGCCAAGGACAGGGGAATCAGCCCCAGCATTTT.

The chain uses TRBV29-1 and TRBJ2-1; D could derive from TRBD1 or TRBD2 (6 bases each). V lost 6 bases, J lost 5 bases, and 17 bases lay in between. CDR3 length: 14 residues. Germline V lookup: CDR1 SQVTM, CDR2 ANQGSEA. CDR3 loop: CSVAGGLNDNEQFF. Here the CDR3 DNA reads TGCAGCGTCGCTGGGGGGCTTAATGACAATGAGCAGTTCTTC.

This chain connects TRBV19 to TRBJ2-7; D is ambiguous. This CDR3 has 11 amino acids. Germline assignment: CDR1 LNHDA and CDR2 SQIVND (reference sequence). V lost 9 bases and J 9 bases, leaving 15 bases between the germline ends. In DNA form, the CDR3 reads TGTGCCAGCTCCCTAGGGTCGCGGCAGTACTTC. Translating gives CASSLGSRQYF.

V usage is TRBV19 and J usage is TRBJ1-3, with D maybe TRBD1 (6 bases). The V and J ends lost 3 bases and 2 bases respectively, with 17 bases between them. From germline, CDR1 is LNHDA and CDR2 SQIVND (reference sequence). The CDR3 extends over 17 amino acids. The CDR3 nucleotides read TGTGCCAGTAGTATCGGGCACAGGGTTAAGACTGGAAACACCATATATTTT. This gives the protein CASSIGHRVKTGNTIYF.

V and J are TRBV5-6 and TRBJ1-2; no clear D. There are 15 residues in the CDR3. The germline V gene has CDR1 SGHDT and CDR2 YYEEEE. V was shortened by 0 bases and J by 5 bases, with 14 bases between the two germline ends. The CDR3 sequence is CASSLGAALRYGYTF. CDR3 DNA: TGTGCCAGCAGCTTGGGAGCCGCGCTCCGATATGGCTACACCTTC.

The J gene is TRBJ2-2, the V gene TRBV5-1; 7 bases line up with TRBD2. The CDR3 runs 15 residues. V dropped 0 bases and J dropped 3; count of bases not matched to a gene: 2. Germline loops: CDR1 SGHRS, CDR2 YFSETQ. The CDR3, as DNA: TGCGCCAGCAGCTTGGGCGGGGGAGACACCGGGGAGCTGTTTTTT. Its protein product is CASSLGGGDTGELFF. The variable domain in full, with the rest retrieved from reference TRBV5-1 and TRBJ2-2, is KAGVTQTPRYLIKTRGQQVTLSCSPISGHRSVSWYQQTPGQGLQFLFEYFSETQRNKGNFPGRFSGRQFSNSRSEMNVSTLELGDSALYLCASSLGGGDTGELFFGEGSRLTVL.